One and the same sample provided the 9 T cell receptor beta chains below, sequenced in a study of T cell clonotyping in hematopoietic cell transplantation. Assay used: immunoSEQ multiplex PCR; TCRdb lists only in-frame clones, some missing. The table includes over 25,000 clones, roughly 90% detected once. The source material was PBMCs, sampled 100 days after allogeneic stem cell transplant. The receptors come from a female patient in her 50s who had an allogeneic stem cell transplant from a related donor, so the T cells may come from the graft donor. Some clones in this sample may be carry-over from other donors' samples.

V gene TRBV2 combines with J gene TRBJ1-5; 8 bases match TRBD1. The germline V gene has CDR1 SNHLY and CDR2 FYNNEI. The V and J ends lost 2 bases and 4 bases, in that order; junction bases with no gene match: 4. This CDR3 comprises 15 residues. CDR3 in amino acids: CASSEIRGPNQPQHF. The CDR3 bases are TGTGCCAGCAGTGAAATCAGGGGGCCTAATCAGCCCCAGCATTTT. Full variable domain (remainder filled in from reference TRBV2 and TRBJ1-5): EPEVTQTPSHQVTQMGQEVILRCVPISNHLYFYWYRQILGQKVEFLVSFYNNEISEKSEIFDDQFSVERPDGSNFTLKIRSTKLEDSAMYFCASSEIRGPNQPQHFGDGTRLSIL.

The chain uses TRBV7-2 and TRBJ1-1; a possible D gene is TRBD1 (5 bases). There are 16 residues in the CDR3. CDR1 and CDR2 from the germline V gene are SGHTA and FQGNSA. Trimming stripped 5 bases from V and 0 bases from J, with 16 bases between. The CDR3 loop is CASSPSGLGLNTEAFF. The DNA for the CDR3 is TGTGCCAGCAGCCCGTCCGGTCTGGGGCTGAACACTGAAGCTTTCTTT.

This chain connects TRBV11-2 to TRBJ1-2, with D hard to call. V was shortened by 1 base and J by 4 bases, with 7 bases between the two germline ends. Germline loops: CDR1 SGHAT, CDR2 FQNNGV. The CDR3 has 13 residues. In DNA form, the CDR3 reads TGTGCCAGCAGCTTAGTAGTTGGCTATGGCTACACCTTC. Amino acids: CASSLVVGYGYTF.

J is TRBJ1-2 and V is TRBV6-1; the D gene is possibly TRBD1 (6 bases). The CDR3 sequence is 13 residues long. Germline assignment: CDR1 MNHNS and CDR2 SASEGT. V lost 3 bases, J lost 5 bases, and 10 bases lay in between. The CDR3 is CASSERGRYGYTF. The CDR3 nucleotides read TGTGCCAGCAGTGAGAGGGGGAGATATGGCTACACCTTC.

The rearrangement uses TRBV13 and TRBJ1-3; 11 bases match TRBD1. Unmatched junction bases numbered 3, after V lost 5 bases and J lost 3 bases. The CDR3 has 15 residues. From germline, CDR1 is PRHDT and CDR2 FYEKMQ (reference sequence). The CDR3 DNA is TGTGCCAGCAGCCGGGACAGGGGGGATGGAAACACCATATATTTT. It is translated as CASSRDRGDGNTIYF.

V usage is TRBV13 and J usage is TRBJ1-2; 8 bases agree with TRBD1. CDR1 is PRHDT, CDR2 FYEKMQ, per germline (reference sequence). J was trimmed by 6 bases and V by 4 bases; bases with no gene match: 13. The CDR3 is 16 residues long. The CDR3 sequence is CASSSGQGGTRNGYTF. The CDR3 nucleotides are TGTGCCAGCAGCTCCGGACAGGGAGGAACCCGAAATGGCTACACCTTC.

This chain's CDR3 is CASSRYRISTDTQYF. The CDR3 DNA is TGTGCCAGCAGCAGATACAGGATTAGCACAGATACGCAGTATTTT. The rearrangement joins TRBV7-8 to TRBJ2-3; tentatively, D is TRBD1 (5 bases). The CDR3 loop spans 15 amino acids. Trimming pared 5 bases from V and 0 bases from J, leaving 12 bases between. Germline CDR1 and CDR2: SGHVS and FQNEAQ.

CDR3 sequence: CASSHLQGHTEAFF. DNA for the CDR3: TGCGCCAGCAGCCATCTTCAGGGACACACTGAAGCTTTCTTT. J is TRBJ1-1 and V is TRBV4-3; D might be TRBD1 (5 bases). V lost 3 bases, J lost 3 bases, and 11 bases lay in between. The CDR3 spans 14 residues. Germline CDR1 reads LGHNA; CDR2 reads YSLEER.

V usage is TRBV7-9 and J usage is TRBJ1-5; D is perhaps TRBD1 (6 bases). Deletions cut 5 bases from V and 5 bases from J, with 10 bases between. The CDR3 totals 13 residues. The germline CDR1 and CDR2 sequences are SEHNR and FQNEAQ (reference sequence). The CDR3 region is CASSPDSDQPQHF. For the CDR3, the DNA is TGTGCCAGCAGCCCGGACAGCGATCAGCCCCAGCATTTT.